The 22 T cell receptor beta chains presented below share a single source sample, sequenced in a study of T-cell reconstitution after alpha-beta-depleted transplantation in children (dated by TCRdb to the mid-2010s). The method was PCR. The data were produced on an Illumina HiSeq 2500. Molecular barcoding was employed in the preparation of TCR libraries, with unique molecular identifiers being used to normalize TCRbeta repertoire quantification. TCRdb reran the public reads through fastp at Q25 and MiXCR, keeping productive beta chains. Rows with a matching CDR3 protein are joined into one entry that keeps the most common DNA and genes. The sample table holds 200,000 to 250,000 distinct CDR3 sequences, of which approximately 12% were seen once. Of the sample, over 2% falls within the top ten clones. The specimen was PBMCs from the stem cell graft donor, collected from the stem cell graft. The receptors originated from a human donor who donated a stem cell graft to a child with acute lymphoblastic leukemia.

This clonotype has ten or more counts. The rearrangement links TRBV10-3 to TRBJ2-3; 10 bases fit TRBD2. CDR1 ENHRY and CDR2 SYGVKD come from the germline V gene. There are 16 residues in the CDR3. J was trimmed by 0 bases and V by 3 bases; bases with no gene match: 3. The CDR3 loop is CAISDETSGSTDTQYF. CDR3 DNA: TGTGCCATCAGTGACGAGACTAGCGGGAGCACAGATACGCAGTATTTT.

This clonotype was seen ten or more times. This sequence joins TRBV29-1 and TRBJ2-7, with 9 bases identical to TRBD1. The V gene end was trimmed by 6 bases and the J gene end by 2 bases; junction bases not matched to a gene: 5. Germline V gene lookup returns CDR1 SQVTM and CDR2 ANQGSEA. This CDR3 region has 13 residues. CDR3 bases: TGCAGCGTCGGGACAGGGAGGGCCTACGAGCAGTACTTC. Amino acids: CSVGTGRAYEQYF.

Many counts were recorded for this clonotype. This chain uses TRBV6-2 or TRBV6-3 with TRBJ2-1; 7 nucleotides align to TRBD1. This CDR3 contains 16 residues. Germline assignment: CDR1 MNHEY and CDR2 SVGEGT. With V trimmed by 4 bases and J by 3 bases, 9 bases remained unmatched. The CDR3 sequence: CASSSRQGADYNEQFF. In DNA, the CDR3 is TGTGCCAGCAGTTCCAGACAGGGAGCAGACTACAATGAGCAGTTCTTC.

This clonotype was detected many times. V usage is TRBV6-6 and J usage is TRBJ2-3, with D maybe TRBD2 (6 bases). The CDR3 sequence is 13 residues long. The ends were cut back, 2 bases at V and 4 bases at J, with 7 bases in the middle. Germline CDR1 MNHNY, CDR2 SVGAGI (reference sequence). CDR3 sequence: CASSYRESDTQYF. For the CDR3, the DNA is TGTGCCAGCAGTTACCGGGAGTCAGATACGCAGTATTTT.

This clonotype was seen a few times. J is TRBJ1-2 and V is TRBV3-1; 8 nucleotides align to TRBD1. Germline V gene data show CDR1 as LGHDT and CDR2 as YNNKEL (reference sequence). V lost 0 bases and J lost 6; bases outside the gene matches: 12. The CDR3 extends over 17 amino acids. CDR3 region: CASSQDGRGRWLDGYTF. The CDR3 DNA sequence: TGTGCCAGCAGCCAAGATGGCAGGGGGCGTTGGTTGGATGGCTACACCTTC.

This clonotype was detected ten times or more. J is TRBJ1-1 and V is TRBV5-1; tentatively, D is TRBD1 (5 bases). CDR3 length: 15 residues. The V end lost 3 bases, the J end lost 0 bases, and 12 bases lay between the germline ends. Germline CDR1 is SGHRS and CDR2 is YFSETQ. The CDR3 DNA reads as TGCGCCAGCAGCTCCCGGACAACCATGAACACTGAAGCTTTCTTT. Its translation is CASSSRTTMNTEAFF.

This clonotype was picked up many times. The rearrangement links TRBV11-3 to TRBJ1-4; 11 nucleotides align to TRBD1. CDR1 is SGHNT and CDR2 is YENEEA in the germline V gene. Losses at the gene ends were 5 bases for V and 7 bases for J; bases not matched to a gene: 18. The CDR3 is made up of 19 amino acids. The CDR3 region is CASSPRDRGWGGGGEKLFF. CDR3 nucleotide sequence: TGTGCCAGCAGCCCCCGGGACAGGGGGTGGGGAGGAGGTGGTGAAAAACTGTTTTTT.

Ten or more counts support this clonotype. The chain joins TRBV6-1 to TRBJ2-7; D is possibly TRBD1 or TRBD2 (5 bases each). The germline gives CDR1 MNHNS, CDR2 SASEGT. The CDR3 sequence is 17 residues long. Between the trimmed V and J ends, which lost 1 base and 3 bases, there was a span of 19 bases. The CDR3 reads CASSEEGKWGYGYEQYF. CDR3 bases: TGTGCCAGCAGTGAAGAGGGGAAGTGGGGGTACGGCTACGAGCAGTACTTC.

This clonotype was observed many times. This chain connects TRBV14 to TRBJ2-7; D gene ambiguous. V lost 1 base to trimming and J lost 6 bases, with 13 bases between them. Germline CDR1 reads SGHDN; CDR2 reads FVKESK. The CDR3 runs 14 residues. CDR3 coding DNA: TGTGCCAGCAGCCAAGTGAATCAGGTCGGCGAGCAGTACTTC. It specifies CASSQVNQVGEQYF.

This clonotype showed up many times. The rearrangement uses TRBV5-1 and TRBJ2-1; 13 nucleotides align to TRBD2. The CDR3 spans 16 residues. The V and J ends lost 0 bases and 7 bases, in that order; junction bases with no gene match: 4. Germline loops: CDR1 SGHRS, CDR2 YFSETQ. The CDR3 loop is CASSLETSGGFNEQFF. DNA of the CDR3: TGCGCCAGCAGCTTGGAGACTAGCGGGGGGTTTAATGAGCAGTTCTTC. The whole variable domain, filled in from reference TRBV5-1 and TRBJ2-1, reads KAGVTQTPRYLIKTRGQQVTLSCSPISGHRSVSWYQQTPGQGLQFLFEYFSETQRNKGNFPGRFSGRQFSNSRSEMNVSTLELGDSALYLCASSLETSGGFNEQFFGPGTRLTVL.

This clonotype has at least ten counts. The CDR3 coding sequence is TGTGCCAGCAGCCAAGAGGGTCCGGGGGGGGATAACTACGAGCAGTACTTC. Protein product: CASSQEGPGGDNYEQYF. This chain joins TRBV4-2 and TRBJ2-7; 8 bases agree with TRBD2. This CDR3 contains 17 residues. Germline CDR1 and CDR2: LGHNA and YNFKEQ. V was clipped by 0 bases and J by 3 bases; unmatched bases: 10.

This clonotype was observed at least ten times. This chain joins TRBV29-1 and TRBJ2-7; a possible D gene is TRBD2 (5 bases). V lost 7 bases and J 2 bases, leaving 18 bases between the germline ends. CDR1 and CDR2 from the germline V gene are SQVTM and ANQGSEA. The CDR3 totals 14 residues. Here the CDR3 DNA reads TGCAGCGCCCGCCGGGAAAATCCACCCTACGAGCAGTACTTC. Its translation is CSARRENPPYEQYF.

J is TRBJ2-6 and V is TRBV3-1; tentatively, D is TRBD1 (5 bases). The CDR3 spans 15 residues. V lost 4 bases and J lost 4, with 11 bases in between. The germline gives CDR1 LGHDT, CDR2 YNNKEL (reference sequence). CDR3 amino acids: CASSPGQPGANVLTF. As DNA, the CDR3 is TGTGCCAGCAGCCCAGGACAACCCGGGGCCAACGTCCTGACTTTC.

Many counts were recorded for this clonotype. Given a much more abundant clone one base away, this may be a read error. This chain connects TRBV11-2 to TRBJ2-4; 7 bases map to TRBD2. The CDR3 extends over 16 amino acids. The germline V gene encodes CDR1 SGHAT and CDR2 FQNNGV. The CDR3 here is CASSLASGLAKNSQYF. The CDR3 DNA is TGTGCCAGCAGCTTAGCTAGCGGTTTAGCCAAAAACAGTCAGTACTTC.

This clonotype was recorded many times. The chain joins TRBV5-1 to TRBJ2-7; D might be TRBD2 (6 bases). This CDR3 comprises 13 residues. Germline loops: CDR1 SGHRS, CDR2 YFSETQ. Between the trimmed V and J ends, which lost 3 bases and 3 bases, there was a span of 10 bases. CDR3 sequence reads: CASSYRENYEQYF. CDR3 nucleotide sequence: TGCGCCAGCAGCTACCGGGAGAACTACGAGCAGTACTTC.

This clonotype was found many times. The chain carries TRBV27 and TRBJ2-7, with D tentatively TRBD2 (6 bases). The CDR3 contains 17 residues. Trimming pared 0 bases from V and 2 bases from J, leaving 17 bases between. From germline, CDR1 is MNHEY and CDR2 SMNVEV (reference sequence). The CDR3 DNA sequence: TGTGCCAGCAGTTTATCGGGACTTGGGATAACCCCCTACGAGCAGTACTTC. Protein: CASSLSGLGITPYEQYF.

This clonotype was counted at least ten times. V is TRBV4-1 and J is TRBJ2-3, with 11 bases aligning to TRBD1. Trimming at V came to 4 bases and at J to 5 bases, leaving 5 bases not matched to a gene. The length of the CDR3 is 15 residues. The germline V gene has CDR1 MGHRA and CDR2 YSYEKL. The CDR3 DNA follows: TGCGCCAGCAGCCGGAGGACAGGGGGCATAGATACGCAGTATTTT. Its translation is CASSRRTGGIDTQYF.

This clonotype appeared many times. The chain has TRBV24-1 and TRBJ1-1, with TRBD1 matching 7 bases. There are 16 residues in the CDR3. Germline lookup yields CDR1 KGHDR and CDR2 SFDVKD. J was trimmed by 5 bases and V by 7 bases; bases with no gene match: 15. CDR3 in DNA: TGTGCCACCAGACCGACCGTGACAGGGTCGGGAACTGAAGCTTTCTTT. This sequence encodes CATRPTVTGSGTEAFF.

This clonotype was detected ten times or more. The chain combines TRBV7-2 with TRBJ1-3; D not certain. Trimming shortened V by 1 base and J by 10 bases, and 8 bases separated the two germline ends. Per germline, CDR1 SGHTA and CDR2 FQGNSA. The CDR3 contains 12 residues. CDR3 sequence (DNA): TGTGCCAGCAGCTTAGGGTTTGGGACCATATATTTT. Its translation: CASSLGFGTIYF. The variable domain in full, with the rest retrieved from reference TRBV7-2 and TRBJ1-3, is GAGVSQSPSNKVTEKGKDVELRCDPISGHTALYWYRQSLGQGLEFLIYFQGNSAPDKSGLPSDRFSAERTGGSVSTLTIQRTQQEDSAVYLCASSLGFGTIYFGEGSWLTVV.

This clonotype was recorded at least ten times. The chain couples TRBV9 to TRBJ2-7; D is ambiguous. The CDR3 has 15 residues. V was clipped by 4 bases and J by 2 bases, with 16 bases between them. Germline CDR1 is SGDLS and CDR2 is YYNGEE. The CDR3: CASSRSWGEAYEQYF. CDR3 DNA sequence: TGTGCCAGCAGCCGTAGCTGGGGTGAAGCCTACGAGCAGTACTTC.

This clonotype was counted at least ten times. The V and J genes are TRBV28 and TRBJ2-7, with D possibly being TRBD2 (6 bases). The V end was cut by 3 bases, the J end by 2 bases, with 8 bases between. Per germline, CDR1 MDHEN and CDR2 SYDVKM. The CDR3 length is 13 residues. The CDR3 sequence: CASSFSGAYEQYF. For the CDR3, the DNA is TGTGCCAGCAGTTTTAGCGGCGCCTACGAGCAGTACTTC.

In this sample, this clonotype turned up many times. The V call is TRBV20-1, the J call TRBJ2-5; D possibly corresponds to TRBD2 (7 bases). V lost 2 bases and J 2 bases, leaving 9 bases between the germline ends. CDR1 is DFQATT and CDR2 is SNEGSKA in the germline V gene (reference sequence). The CDR3 sequence is 13 residues long. The CDR3 nucleotides read TGCAGTGCTAGAAGGGGGGGTCAAGAGACCCAGTACTTC. This encodes CSARRGGQETQYF.